The sample holds a few counts of the clone carrying this TCR beta chain. The data are from a study of blood T cell repertoires in COVID-19. Repertoires were generated with immunoSEQ multiplex PCR, while TCRdb's copy carries only in-frame clones and drops some. This sample carries some 140,000 clones, over 70% of them seen once, and the ten largest clones take around 20%. Germline V lookup: CDR1 MDHEN, CDR2 SYDVKM. Trimming at V came to 3 bases and at J to 7 bases, leaving 7 bases not matched to a gene. The CDR3 extends over 15 amino acids. This receptor was taken from a man aged 80 or over with acute or convalescent COVID-19. The genes are TRBV28 and TRBJ1-5, with 9 bases matching TRBD1. The material sequenced was peripheral blood. For the CDR3, the DNA is TGTGCCAGCAGTTTCAACAGGGGGCTTTTGCAGCCCCAGCATTTT. This translates into CASSFNRGLLQPQHF. The full variable domain, in which reference TRBV28 and TRBJ1-5 provide the parts outside the CDR3, is DVKVTQSSRYLVKRTGEKVFLECVQDMDHENMFWYRQDPGLGLRLIYFSYDVKMKEKGDIPEGYSVSREKKERFSLILESASTNQTSMYLCASSFNRGLLQPQHFGDGTRLSIL.